The 21 T cell receptor beta chains in this list originate from one sample, sequenced in a study of blood T cell repertoires in COVID-19. Only in-frame clones appear in the TCRdb table, and some are missing; sequencing was by immunoSEQ multiplex PCR. The sample includes approximately 70,000 clones, roughly 84% of them seen just once. Sequencing input: peripheral blood. The origin of the receptors is a woman aged 55 to 70 with acute or convalescent COVID-19.

Here the CDR3 reads CASEGAPLATNEKLFF. CDR3 DNA: TGTGCCAGTGAGGGGGCACCCCTTGCAACTAATGAAAAACTGTTTTTT. The V gene is TRBV5-8, the J gene TRBJ1-4; 7 bases are a match to TRBD1. With 8 bases clipped from V and 0 bases from J, the junction kept 10 bases outside the gene matches. CDR1 and CDR2 from the germline V gene are SGHTS and YDEGEE. The CDR3 has 16 residues.

This clone showed up just a few times. V usage is TRBV10-1 and J usage is TRBJ2-7; no firm D call. CDR3 length: 14 residues. The germline V gene encodes CDR1 WNHNN and CDR2 SYGVQD (reference sequence). V was trimmed by 0 bases and J by 2 bases, leaving 8 bases between them. In DNA form, the CDR3 reads TGCGCCAGCAGTGAGTCGGCGGCGGCCTACGAGCAGTACTTC. Amino acid sequence: CASSESAAAYEQYF.

The chain couples TRBV24-1 to TRBJ2-3, with 8 bases fitting TRBD1. J lost 2 bases, V lost 4 bases, and 4 bases had no gene match. The CDR3 spans 15 residues. Germline V gives CDR1 KGHDR, CDR2 SFDVKD. DNA for the CDR3: TGTGCCACCAGTGACAGACAGGGGAACACAGATACGCAGTATTTT. It codes for CATSDRQGNTDTQYF.

The chain is built from TRBV9 and TRBJ1-4; tentatively, D is TRBD1 (5 bases). Per germline, CDR1 SGDLS and CDR2 YYNGEE. V was pared by 0 bases and J by 5 bases, with 11 bases between. The CDR3 spans 15 residues. DNA for the CDR3: TGTGCCAGCAGCGTAGAGGGACTGACGAATGAAAAACTGTTTTTT. Its protein is CASSVEGLTNEKLFF.

The V gene is TRBV7-9, the J gene TRBJ1-4; unclear D gene. V lost 7 bases and J 5 bases, leaving 17 bases between the germline ends. CDR3 size: 15 residues. Germline CDR1 and CDR2: SEHNR and FQNEAQ (reference sequence). CDR3 protein: CASTARAGPNEKLFF. The DNA of the CDR3 is TGTGCCAGCACCGCCCGGGCGGGCCCAAATGAAAAACTGTTTTTT. Filled out from reference TRBV7-9 and TRBJ1-4, the complete variable domain reads DTGVSQNPRHKITKRGQNVTFRCDPISEHNRLYWYRQTLGQGPEFLTYFQNEAQLEKSRLLSDRFSAERPKGSFSTLEIQRTEQGDSAMYLCASTARAGPNEKLFFGSGTQLSVL.

This clone was seen once. The chain combines TRBV11-2 with TRBJ1-3; D remains ambiguous. CDR1 is SGHAT and CDR2 is FQNNGV in the germline V gene. Trimming stripped 5 bases from V and 4 bases from J, with 18 bases between. The CDR3 length is 16 residues. CDR3 DNA: TGTGCCAGCAGCACCCGGACGGAGGGTTTAGGAAACACCATATATTTT. It yields the protein CASSTRTEGLGNTIYF.

The chain combines TRBV7-9 with TRBJ2-3; 10 bases match TRBD2. This CDR3 is 17 amino acids long. Germline-derived CDR1 and CDR2 are SEHNR and FQNEAQ (reference sequence). V shed 1 base and J 6 bases; nucleotides not matched to a gene: 10. CDR3 sequence reads: CASSLVSPLAGTDTQYF. For the CDR3, the DNA is TGTGCCAGCAGCTTAGTATCCCCACTAGCGGGGACGGATACGCAGTATTTT.

Relative to its sample, this clone is medium-sized (0.01 to 0.1%). The same CDR3 also results from other DNA sequences found in this sample. The chain couples TRBV9 to TRBJ1-4; 9 bases agree with TRBD1. CDR1 is SGDLS, CDR2 YYNGEE, per germline. V trimming: 4 bases; J trimming: 8 bases; junction bases outside the gene matches: 6. The CDR3 length is 14 residues. The CDR3 here is CASSSGTGSEKLFF. CDR3 coding DNA: TGTGCCAGCAGCTCAGGGACAGGGTCCGAAAAACTGTTTTTT.

V usage is TRBV12-5 and J usage is TRBJ2-1; perhaps TRBD2 as D (5 bases). The ends were cut back, 6 bases at V and 4 bases at J, with 16 bases in the middle. This CDR3 is 15 amino acids long. The germline CDR1 and CDR2 sequences are LGHNT and FRNRAP. This CDR3 is CASGRGESGYNEQFF. The CDR3 DNA reads TGTGCTAGTGGCCGAGGTGAGTCGGGATACAATGAGCAGTTCTTC.

This chain connects TRBV10-3 to TRBJ2-7; 8 bases agree with TRBD1. The V and J ends lost 8 bases and 6 bases, in that order; junction bases with no gene match: 12. Germline values: CDR1 ENHRY, CDR2 SYGVKD. This CDR3 comprises 14 residues. CDR3 coding DNA: TGTGCCATCGGGTTGGACAGGGTAGGTGGCGAGCAGTACTTC. Residues: CAIGLDRVGGEQYF.

This chain uses TRBV6-1 with TRBJ1-2; 12 positions agree with TRBD1. The CDR3 is 16 amino acids. Losses at the gene ends were 4 bases for V and 5 bases for J; bases not matched to a gene: 8. Looked up from germline, CDR1 is MNHNS and CDR2 is SASEGT. CDR3 residues: CASSVLGTGGWYGYTF. The CDR3 coding sequence is TGTGCCAGCAGTGTACTCGGGACAGGGGGCTGGTATGGCTACACCTTC.

The V and J genes are TRBV19 and TRBJ1-2, with TRBD1 matching over 7 bases. Germline CDR1 reads LNHDA; CDR2 reads SQIVND (reference sequence). The length of the CDR3 is 12 residues. The trim removed 6 bases at V and 7 bases at J, leaving 5 bases unmatched. CDR3 sequence: CASRQGVGGYTF. The CDR3 DNA reads as TGTGCCAGTAGGCAGGGGGTTGGTGGCTACACCTTC.

The sample holds a few counts of this clone. The V and J genes are TRBV7-2 and TRBJ1-1, with 11 bases lining up with TRBD1. This CDR3 region has 15 residues. The V gene end was trimmed by 5 bases and the J gene end by 4 bases; junction bases not matched to a gene: 6. CDR1 is SGHTA, CDR2 FQGNSA, per germline. The CDR3 region is CASSIRTGGITEAFF. The CDR3 nucleotides are TGTGCCAGCAGCATCAGGACAGGGGGCATCACTGAAGCTTTCTTT.

The chain uses TRBV15 and TRBJ1-2; TRBD1 is a possible D gene (5 bases). Germline V gives CDR1 LNHNV, CDR2 YYDKDF (reference sequence). The CDR3 is made up of 15 amino acids. With 0 bases removed from V and 1 base from J, the gap between germline ends came to 9 bases. CDR3 sequence reads: CATSRDSGNNYGYTF. The CDR3, as DNA: TGTGCCACCAGCAGAGATTCAGGGAATAACTATGGCTACACCTTC.

The V and J genes are TRBV5-1 and TRBJ1-1; D is perhaps TRBD1 (6 bases). In germline, CDR1 is SGHRS, CDR2 YFSETQ. The germline V and J ends were trimmed by 3 bases and 4 bases, with 13 bases remaining between them. The CDR3 is made up of 14 amino acids. The CDR3 coding sequence is TGCGCCAGCAGCTCGGCGGACAGCCCCACTGAAGCTTTCTTT. Encoded protein: CASSSADSPTEAFF.

The chain carries TRBV4-1 and TRBJ2-5; 9 bases are shared with TRBD1. Germline CDR1 MGHRA, CDR2 YSYEKL. With V trimmed by 4 bases and J by 1 base, 1 base remained unmatched. This CDR3 comprises 14 residues. In DNA form, the CDR3 reads TGCGCCAGCAGCCGGGACAGGGCCCAAGAGACCCAGTACTTC. Translating it yields CASSRDRAQETQYF.

CDR3 sequence reads: CASSLRKLGQGLNTEAFF. CDR3 nucleotides: TGCGCCAGCAGCTTGCGAAAATTAGGACAGGGTCTGAACACTGAAGCTTTCTTT. This sequence joins TRBV4-1 and TRBJ1-1; 8 bases agree with TRBD1. The CDR3 is 18 residues long. V was pared by 5 bases and J by 0 bases, with 14 bases of the junction left unmatched. The V gene's germline CDR1 is MGHRA and CDR2 YSYEKL.

The rearrangement uses TRBV5-6 and TRBJ1-1; D possibly corresponds to TRBD1 (6 bases). Germline-derived CDR1 and CDR2 are SGHDT and YYEEEE. The CDR3 totals 14 residues. V lost 4 bases and J lost 6, with 16 bases in between. Here the CDR3 DNA reads TGTGCCAGCAGCGTTTACCCACAGGGTTCTGAAGCTTTCTTT. The encoded protein is CASSVYPQGSEAFF.

The genes are TRBV5-6 and TRBJ1-2; 8 bases match TRBD1. J lost 8 bases, V lost 4 bases, and 7 bases had no gene match. Germline values: CDR1 SGHDT, CDR2 YYEEEE. The CDR3 has 13 residues. The CDR3: CASSQLRGHGYTF. Here the CDR3 DNA reads TGTGCCAGCAGCCAACTCAGGGGGCACGGCTACACCTTC.

The genes are TRBV9 and TRBJ2-1; TRBD2 aligns across 8 bases. The CDR3 runs 14 residues. CDR1 and CDR2 from the germline V gene are SGDLS and YYNGEE. After removal of 6 bases from V and 8 bases from J, the junction contained 10 bases not matched to a gene. The CDR3 loop is CASNSAAGGDEQFF. The CDR3, as DNA: TGTGCCAGCAACTCCGCGGCGGGGGGTGATGAGCAGTTCTTC.

The chain has TRBV9 and TRBJ2-1, with 11 bases lining up with TRBD2. V lost 4 bases, J lost 6 bases, and 12 bases stayed unmatched. CDR3 length: 17 residues. Germline lookup yields CDR1 SGDLS and CDR2 YYNGEE. CDR3 in DNA: TGTGCCAGCAGCCCTCGGGATAGCGGGGGGGCTCTCAATGAGCAGTTCTTC. This codes for CASSPRDSGGALNEQFF.